By share of the sample, the clone carrying this T cell receptor (beta chain) is medium-sized. The antigen remains undetermined. Stimulation used around 10 ug/mL lysate from CMV-infected fibroblasts. CD40L/CD69 double-negative CD45RO-high memory CD4+ T cells were collected. The immunoSEQ assay was version 4, run in survey mode. TCRdb's copy holds only in-frame clones and misses some; the assay was immunoSEQ multiplex PCR. This repertoire shows tens of thousands of clones, around 80% found once; its top ten account for approximately 1.5%. The germline V and J ends were trimmed by 4 bases and 0 bases, with 10 bases remaining between them. CDR1 and CDR2 (germline): MNHEY, SVGEGT. The CDR3 is 16 residues long. The entry originates in a study of persistence of HIV-infected CD4 T cells. Overall study findings and caveats: Bulk TCR data could not be restricted to HIV-1-infected CMV-responding cells. Antigen-responding cells were enriched for degenerate expanded CDR3beta sequences.

Here the sequenced sample was CD4+ T cells sorted from PBMCs after approximately 20-hour stimulation, taken from a patient who received antiretroviral therapy. This chain joins TRBV6-2 or TRBV6-3 and TRBJ2-6; D unclear. This receptor was taken from an adult man with HIV who was CMV-seropositive. The CDR3 is CASSSYINSGANVLTF. The DNA for the CDR3 is TGTGCCAGCAGTTCCTACATCAACTCTGGGGCCAACGTCCTGACTTTC.